The 14 T cell receptor beta chains reported below all come from one sample, sequenced in a study of human T cells and chemical hapten exposure. TCRdb passed the RACE reads through MiXCR, listing each CDR3 protein once. The sample contains 380,000 or so distinct CDR3 sequences, 5.5% of which appear only once. Time point in this sample: pre-sensitization, week 0. The treatment here: therapeutic diphenylcyclopropenone sensitization with weekly scalp DPC. The material was whole blood, obtained in connection with sensitization to the hapten diphenylcyclopropenone (DPC). These TCRs come from a woman aged 18-30 years with alopecia areata. Some clones in this sample may be carry-over from other donors' samples.

The rearrangement joins TRBV5-1 to TRBJ2-6, with a weak D call TRBD2 (5 bases). Trimming left V 5 bases short and J 4 bases short, with 13 bases between. CDR3 size: 15 residues. Germline V lookup: CDR1 SGHRS, CDR2 YFSETQ. The CDR3 reads CASSFQEDGANVLTF. In nucleotides, the CDR3 is TGCGCCAGCAGTTTTCAGGAGGACGGGGCCAACGTCCTGACTTTC.

This chain uses TRBV4-3 with TRBJ2-3; D is ambiguous. The CDR3 spans 16 residues. Germline CDR1 and CDR2: LGHNA and YSLEER. Trimming shortened V by 0 bases and J by 4 bases, and 14 bases separated the two germline ends. CDR3 DNA: TGCGCCAGCAGCCAAGAGGACCGCTCCCCGGCAGATACGCAGTATTTT. Protein product: CASSQEDRSPADTQYF.

This clonotype was seen many times. The gene calls are TRBV2 and TRBJ2-3; D is uncertain. Trimming stripped 6 bases from V and 2 bases from J, with 12 bases between. Looked up from germline, CDR1 is SNHLY and CDR2 is FYNNEI. There are 14 residues in the CDR3. In DNA form, the CDR3 reads TGTGCCAGCAGCCTTCTCAGGACCACAGATACGCAGTATTTT. Protein product: CASSLLRTTDTQYF.

This clonotype was recorded a few times. This chain uses TRBV6-2 or TRBV6-3 with TRBJ2-1; no reliable D call. The germline V gene has CDR1 MNHEY and CDR2 SVGEGT. This CDR3 comprises 12 residues. With 10 bases removed from V and 3 bases from J, the gap between germline ends came to 10 bases. The CDR3 nucleotides are TGTGCCACCCGACAAATCTACAATGAGCAGTTCTTC. It translates to CATRQIYNEQFF.

V usage is TRBV27 and J usage is TRBJ1-2; D call uncertain. V was pared by 1 base and J by 8 bases, with 17 bases between. Germline CDR1 is MNHEY and CDR2 is SMNVEV (reference sequence). The CDR3 contains 15 residues. CDR3 protein: CASSLFSRADAGYTF. Written as DNA, the CDR3 is TGTGCCAGCAGTTTATTTTCGAGGGCGGACGCGGGCTACACCTTC.

This clonotype appeared many times. The V and J genes are TRBV19 and TRBJ1-5, with D maybe TRBD1 (5 bases). The CDR3 runs to 20 residues. With 3 bases removed from V and 0 bases from J, the gap between germline ends came to 24 bases. Germline V gene lookup returns CDR1 LNHDA and CDR2 SQIVND (reference sequence). Here the CDR3 reads CASSILRGGGTMNSNQPQHF. As DNA, the CDR3 is TGTGCCAGTAGTATTCTGAGGGGCGGTGGAACCATGAATAGCAATCAGCCCCAGCATTTT.

There are many counts of this clonotype. The genes are TRBV20-1 and TRBJ1-1; tentative D call: TRBD1 (5 bases). The CDR3 contains 13 residues. Germline-derived CDR1 and CDR2 are DFQATT and SNEGSKA (reference sequence). The V end was cut by 1 base, the J end by 7 bases, with 13 bases between. The CDR3 coding sequence is TGCAGTGCTAGAGCAGGGTCCTCCGGTGAAGCTTTCTTT. It specifies CSARAGSSGEAFF.

This clonotype has just a few counts. This chain joins TRBV7-8 and TRBJ1-2, with D perhaps TRBD1 (6 bases). There are 14 residues in the CDR3. Germline V gives CDR1 SGHVS, CDR2 FQNEAQ. V gave up 1 base and J gave up 5 bases, with 11 bases separating them. The CDR3 region has the DNA TGTGCCAGCAGCTTAGTGTCAGGGGAGTATGGCTACACCTTC. Translating it yields CASSLVSGEYGYTF.

The chain has TRBV10-3 and TRBJ2-7; maybe TRBD1 (5 bases). This CDR3 comprises 14 residues. The V and J ends lost 4 bases and 2 bases respectively, with 12 bases between them. CDR1 ENHRY and CDR2 SYGVKD come from the germline V gene. CDR3 protein: CAISVLAGTYEQYF. CDR3 DNA: TGTGCCATCAGTGTATTGGCAGGGACCTACGAGCAGTACTTC.

The J gene is TRBJ1-1, the V gene TRBV29-1; a weak D match, TRBD1 (5 bases). The CDR3 is made up of 13 amino acids. V dropped 5 bases and J dropped 4 bases, with 14 bases sitting between them. Germline CDR1 is SQVTM and CDR2 is ANQGSEA. CDR3 residues: CSVHGAGATEAFF. The CDR3 DNA is TGCAGCGTTCACGGGGCCGGGGCCACTGAAGCTTTCTTT. Full variable domain (rest looked up from reference TRBV29-1 and TRBJ1-1): SAVISQKPSRDICQRGTSLTIQCQVDSQVTMMFWYRQQPGQSLTLIATANQGSEATYESGFVIDKFPISRPNLTFSTLTVSNMSPEDSSIYLCSVHGAGATEAFFGQGTRLTVV.

This clonotype was counted a few times. This rearrangement joins TRBV12-3 or TRBV12-4 to TRBJ2-3, with D tentatively TRBD1 (5 bases). This CDR3 contains 16 residues. The germline V and J ends were trimmed by 5 bases and 4 bases, with 19 bases remaining between them. The CDR3 DNA is TGTGCCAGCAGTCTTAGGACAACCTGGACCGCAGATACGCAGTATTTT. Its translation is CASSLRTTWTADTQYF.

This clonotype was seen many times. The chain joins TRBV5-6 to TRBJ1-5, with D uncertain. Germline CDR1 SGHDT, CDR2 YYEEEE. Trimming cost V 1 base and J 1 base, with 9 bases left between them. The CDR3 consists of 15 residues. CDR3 nucleotides: TGTGCCAGCAGCTTGAGAGGCCTCAGCAATCAGCCCCAGCATTTT. It translates to CASSLRGLSNQPQHF. Filled out from reference TRBV5-6 and TRBJ1-5, the complete variable domain reads DAGVTQSPTHLIKTRGQQVTLRCSPKSGHDTVSWYQQALGQGPQFIFQYYEEEERQRGNFPDRFSGHQFPNYSSELNVNALLLGDSALYLCASSLRGLSNQPQHFGDGTRLSIL.

The sample holds many counts of this clonotype. This chain's CDR3 is CASSYATQYF. CDR3 nucleotide sequence: TGTGCCAGCAGTTACGCTACGCAGTATTTT. The chain joins TRBV6-6 to TRBJ2-3, with D hard to call. CDR1 is MNHNY, CDR2 SVGAGI, per germline (reference sequence). The CDR3 is 10 amino acids. Trimming pared 2 bases from V and 8 bases from J, leaving 2 bases between.

This clonotype showed up many times. V and J are TRBV6-5 and TRBJ1-6, with 7 bases that match TRBD1. This CDR3 has 15 amino acids. V shed 2 bases and J 7 bases; nucleotides not matched to a gene: 5. CDR1 is MNHEY, CDR2 SVGAGI, per germline. The CDR3 bases are TGTGCCAGCAGTTACCGGAGGACAGGCAATTCACCCCTCCACTTT. Protein sequence: CASSYRRTGNSPLHF.